This entry describes one T cell receptor (beta chain). Its target is unknown. The trim removed 4 bases at V and 5 bases at J, leaving 13 bases unmatched. The CDR3 covers 16 residues. In germline, CDR1 is SGHRS, CDR2 YFSETQ. This table comes from immunoSEQ multiplex PCR, and its TCRdb copy is limited to in-frame clones, with some not included. The table shows about 2 million clones, with roughly 94% occurring only once. The sample is drawn from a study of shared clonotypes between healthy human individuals. Study-wide findings and caveats: Shared across a handful of donors were around 5% of the naive CD4 clonotypes.

The receptor was derived from a man between 18 and 35 years old in good health. The chain carries TRBV5-1 and TRBJ2-5, with TRBD2 identical over 8 bases. Sample: naive CD4+ T cells sorted from blood. As for subset: CD45RA+ positively selected. This CDR3 is CASSAKPAGGGETQYF. CDR3 nucleotides: TGCGCCAGCAGCGCCAAGCCGGCGGGAGGAGGTGAGACCCAGTACTTC.